The rows below give T cell receptor beta chains drawn from one sample of a study of blood T cell repertoires in COVID-19. This table comes from immunoSEQ multiplex PCR, and its TCRdb copy is limited to in-frame clones, with some not included. The sample consists of 100,000 or so clones, 80% to 85% of them appearing once. The material sequenced was peripheral blood. The source is a man aged 55 to 70 with acute or convalescent COVID-19. Each CDR3 is given with its conserved first and last residue. A D gene is named only where the DNA matches it firmly. Rows give clone size only sometimes, using once, few, many, or a class for an expanded clone.

j_call | d_call | v_call | clone_size | cdr3_nt | cdr3_aa
TRBJ2-5 | NA | TRBV5-4 | NA | TGTGCCAGCAGCTTGGGGCGGGCCCAAGAGACCCAGTACTTC | CASSLGRAQETQYF
TRBJ2-3 | TRBD2 | TRBV7-2 | once | TGTGCCAGCAGTCGGACTAGCGGGGCCGGGGGAGATACGCAGTATTTT | CASSRTSGAGGDTQYF
TRBJ2-1 | NA | TRBV28 | NA | TGTGCCAGCAGTTTATCGGGGAGCTCCTACAATGAGCAGTTCTTC | CASSLSGSSYNEQFF
TRBJ2-3 | TRBD2 | TRBV11-3 | NA | TGTGCCAGCAGCTTAGGACTAGCGGGAAGCACAGATACGCAGTATTTT | CASSLGLAGSTDTQYF
TRBJ2-7 | NA | TRBV27 | NA | TGTGCCAGCAGTTTTGTTGTGGGCCACGAGCAGTACTTC | CASSFVVGHEQYF
TRBJ2-6 | NA | TRBV4-3 | NA | TGCGCCAGCAGCCGACAGACCTCTGGGGCCAACGTCCTGACTTTC | CASSRQTSGANVLTF
TRBJ2-7 | NA | TRBV12-3/TRBV12-4 | NA | TGTGCCAGCAGTTGGAGAGGCCCCTACGAGCAGTACTTC | CASSWRGPYEQYF
TRBJ1-5 | NA | TRBV18 | NA | TGTGCCAGCTCACCACCGGAGGGATATAGCAATCAGCCCCAGCATTTT | CASSPPEGYSNQPQHF
TRBJ2-5 | NA | TRBV3-1/TRBV3-2 | NA | TGTGCCAGCAGCCAAGGTTCGGGGGCCCAGTACTTC | CASSQGSGAQYF
TRBJ2-1 | TRBD2 | TRBV19 | NA | TGTGCCAGTAGCCGAACCAGCGGGGTTGGAGGCAGAAATGAGCAGTTCTTC | CASSRTSGVGGRNEQFF
TRBJ2-5 | NA | TRBV7-2 | NA | TGTGCCAGCAGCTTTCGTCGCGGGGCCCCCTCCTCAGAGACCCAGTACTTC | CASSFRRGAPSSETQYF
TRBJ2-1 | NA | TRBV7-9 | few | TGTGCCAGCAGCTGGCTAGACGGTGAGCAGTTCTTC | CASSWLDGEQFF
TRBJ2-7 | NA | TRBV3-1/TRBV3-2 | NA | TGTGCCAGCAGCCAAGGACGGGGCGAGCAGTACTTC | CASSQGRGEQYF
TRBJ1-5 | NA | TRBV5-1 | NA | TGCGCCAGCAGCTTGTCTCCAGGGCTGGGACAGCCCCAGCATTTT | CASSLSPGLGQPQHF
TRBJ2-5 | NA | TRBV18 | NA | TGTGCCAGCTCACCAGTTCCCAGGGGACAAGAGACCCAGTACTTC | CASSPVPRGQETQYF
TRBJ1-1 | TRBD1 | TRBV11-3 | NA | TGTGCCGTCAGGGGGGACAGGGCCACTGAAGCTTTCTTT | CAVRGDRATEAFF
TRBJ2-1 | NA | TRBV11-3 | NA | TGTGCCAGCAGCCCCTCCAATGAGCAGTTCTTC | CASSPSNEQFF
TRBJ1-1 | TRBD1 | TRBV5-1 | NA | TGCGCCAGCAGCGTGGGACAGCAAGCCAACACTGAAGCTTTCTTT | CASSVGQQANTEAFF
TRBJ2-1 | TRBD2 | TRBV3-1/TRBV3-2 | once | TGTGCCAGCAGCCAGGATGGGTTCGGGGCGGGGGGCAGCTACAATGAGCAGTTCTTC | CASSQDGFGAGGSYNEQFF
TRBJ2-1 | TRBD1 | TRBV2 | once | TGTGCCAGCAGTTCCCGGGACAGGGCCTACAATGAGCAGTTCTTC | CASSSRDRAYNEQFF
TRBJ2-3 | TRBD2 | TRBV9 | NA | TGTGCCAGCAGCGCCTCTAGCGGGGGGGCCACAGATACGCAGTATTTT | CASSASSGGATDTQYF
TRBJ1-1 | NA | TRBV13 | NA | TGTGCCAGCAGCACCAGGGGCGGAAACACTGAAGCTTTCTTT | CASSTRGGNTEAFF
TRBJ2-5 | NA | TRBV6-5 | NA | TGTGCCAGCAGCACAGGTATAGGGACCCAGTACTTC | CASSTGIGTQYF
TRBJ1-1 | NA | TRBV2 | NA | TGTGCCAGCAAGTTCCGGGGGGGGTCGGGTACTGAAGCTTTCTTT | CASKFRGGSGTEAFF
TRBJ2-3 | NA | TRBV5-5 | NA | TGTGCCAGCAGCATGGGGGGGCCTCCCACAGATACGCAGTATTTT | CASSMGGPPTDTQYF
TRBJ2-6 | TRBD1 | TRBV10-2 | few | TGCGCCAGCCGACCCGAAACAGGGGCTGGGGCCAACGTCCTGACTTTC | CASRPETGAGANVLTF
TRBJ2-1 | NA | TRBV4-1 | NA | TGCGCCAGCAGCCAAGGAGTAGCGGCGTACAATGAGCAGTTCTTC | CASSQGVAAYNEQFF
TRBJ2-5 | TRBD2 | TRBV19 | few | TGTGCCAGTAGTATCCGACGTAGCGGGAGGGATCCCCAAGAGACCCAGTACTTC | CASSIRRSGRDPQETQYF
TRBJ2-1 | NA | TRBV4-1 | once | TGCGCCAGCAGCCAAGGAAGGGGAGGGGGAAGTGAGCAGTTCTTC | CASSQGRGGGSEQFF
TRBJ2-3 | TRBD2 | TRBV5-4 | NA | TGTGCCAGCAGCCTACGACTAGCGGGCACAGATACGCAGTATTTT | CASSLRLAGTDTQYF
TRBJ1-5 | NA | TRBV7-9 | NA | TGTGCCAGCAGCTTAGGTCGCGGAAGCAATCAGCCCCAGCATTTT | CASSLGRGSNQPQHF
TRBJ2-7 | NA | TRBV7-9 | NA | TGTGCCAGCAGCTTAGCAACGGGGGGCCGCTCCTACGAGCAGTACTTC | CASSLATGGRSYEQYF
TRBJ1-3 | NA | TRBV30 | once | TGTGCCTGGAGGTTGAGCTCTGGAAACACCATATATTTT | CAWRLSSGNTIYF
TRBJ1-1 | NA | TRBV7-2 | NA | TGTGCCAGCAGCCCCCGTGGGGGGGCGGACACTGAAGCTTTCTTT | CASSPRGGADTEAFF
TRBJ1-3 | NA | TRBV9 | once | TGTGCCAGCAGCGTGGACTTAGGAGAGGTCTCTGGAAACACCATATATTTT | CASSVDLGEVSGNTIYF
TRBJ2-5 | NA | TRBV10-3 | NA | TGTGCCATCAGCCGAGACCAGGGGACCCAGTACTTC | CAISRDQGTQYF
TRBJ1-1 | NA | TRBV6-5 | NA | TGTGCCACCCGGGAGGGGGTAAGGAACACTGAAGCTTTCTTT | CATREGVRNTEAFF
TRBJ2-7 | TRBD1 | TRBV5-6 | NA | TGTGCCAGCAGCCGGACAGGGGAGGCCGAGCAGTACTTC | CASSRTGEAEQYF
TRBJ2-7 | NA | TRBV4-2 | NA | TGTGCCAGCAGCCAAGCCATTGTCCCCTACGAGCAGTACTTC | CASSQAIVPYEQYF
TRBJ2-1 | TRBD2 | TRBV14 | few | TGTGCCAGCAGCCAGGACCTCCTAGCGGGAGGGCCAAGGAGTGAGCAGTTCTTC | CASSQDLLAGGPRSEQFF
TRBJ1-6 | TRBD1 | TRBV19 | NA | TGTGCCAGTAGCCGCGGAGGACAGGGCGACTCACCCCTCCACTTT | CASSRGGQGDSPLHF
TRBJ1-1 | NA | TRBV9 | NA | TGTGCCAGCAGCGTAGTTATATCGGGAGGGGTGGTGAACACTGAAGCTTTCTTT | CASSVVISGGVVNTEAFF
TRBJ1-3 | NA | TRBV18 | NA | TGTGCCAGCTCACTACAGGATGACTCTGGAAACACCATATATTTT | CASSLQDDSGNTIYF
TRBJ2-6 | NA | TRBV19 | NA | TGTGCCAGTAGTCCTCACAGGGCTGGGGCCAACGTCCTGACTTTC | CASSPHRAGANVLTF
TRBJ2-1 | NA | TRBV10-2 | NA | TGCGCCAGCAGTGAGGGCCTGACCTACAATGAGCAGTTCTTC | CASSEGLTYNEQFF
TRBJ1-2 | NA | TRBV6-5 | NA | TGTGCCAGCAGTTACCCCCGAGGCCCCCTGGGCTATGGCTACACCTTC | CASSYPRGPLGYGYTF
TRBJ2-5 | TRBD2 | TRBV20-1 | NA | TGCAGTGCTAGTAGTCTAGCGGGTAAAGAGACCCAGTACTTC | CSASSLAGKETQYF
TRBJ2-5 | NA | TRBV15 | once | TGTGCCACCAGCAGGGGGAGAGGAGAGACCCAGTACTTC | CATSRGRGETQYF
TRBJ2-4 | NA | TRBV5-1 | NA | TGCGCCAGCAGCTTGGGGGCAGGGAAGGGAAACATTCAGTACTTC | CASSLGAGKGNIQYF
TRBJ2-2 | TRBD1 | TRBV11-2 | NA | TGTGCCAGCAGCTTTGACAGGGGTTCCGGGGAGCTGTTTTTT | CASSFDRGSGELFF
TRBJ2-1 | TRBD2 | TRBV10-3 | NA | TGTGCCATCAGTGGGTACACTAGCGGAGGAGTGGTTAATGAGCAGTTCTTC | CAISGYTSGGVVNEQFF
TRBJ2-1 | TRBD2 | TRBV29-1 | NA | TGCAGCGTTGATCTGGGACTAGCGGGAGGGAAGAGCTCCTACAATGAGCAGTTCTTC | CSVDLGLAGGKSSYNEQFF
TRBJ1-1 | NA | TRBV29-1 | NA | TGCAGCGTTGTACAAAGGAACACTGAAGCTTTCTTT | CSVVQRNTEAFF
TRBJ2-1 | TRBD2 | TRBV11-3 | NA | TGTGCCAGCAGCCGGGGACTAGCGGGGGGATACAATGAGCAGTTCTTC | CASSRGLAGGYNEQFF
TRBJ1-3 | NA | TRBV5-1 | NA | TGCGCCAGCGCCCCCTCGGGGATTCCTGGAAACACCATATATTTT | CASAPSGIPGNTIYF